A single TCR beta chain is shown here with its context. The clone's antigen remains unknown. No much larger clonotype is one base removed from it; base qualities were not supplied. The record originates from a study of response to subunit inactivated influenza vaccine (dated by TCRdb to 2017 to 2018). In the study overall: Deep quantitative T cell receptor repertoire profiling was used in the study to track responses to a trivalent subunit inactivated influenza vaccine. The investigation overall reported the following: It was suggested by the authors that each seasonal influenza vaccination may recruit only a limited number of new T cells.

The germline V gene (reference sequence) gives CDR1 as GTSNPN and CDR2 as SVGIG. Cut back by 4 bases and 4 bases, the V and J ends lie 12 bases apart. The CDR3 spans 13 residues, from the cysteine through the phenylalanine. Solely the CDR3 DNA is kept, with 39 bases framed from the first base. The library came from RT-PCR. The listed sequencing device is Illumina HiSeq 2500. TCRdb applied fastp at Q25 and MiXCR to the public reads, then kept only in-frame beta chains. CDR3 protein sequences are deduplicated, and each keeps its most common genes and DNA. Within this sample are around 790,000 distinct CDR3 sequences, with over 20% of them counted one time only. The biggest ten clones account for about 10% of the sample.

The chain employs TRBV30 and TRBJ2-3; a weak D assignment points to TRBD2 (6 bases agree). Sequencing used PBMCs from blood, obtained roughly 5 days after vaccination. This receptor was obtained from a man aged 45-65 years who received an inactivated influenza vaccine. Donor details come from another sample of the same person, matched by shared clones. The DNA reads TGTGCCTGGACCCCGGGAGCCTCAGATACGCAGTATTTT. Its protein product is CAWTPGASDTQYF.